These T cell receptor beta chains were read from a single sample in a study of blood T cell repertoires in COVID-19. Sequenced by immunoSEQ multiplex PCR; TCRdb stores in-frame clones only, minus some. The sample lists roughly 100,000 clones; 87% were seen once. Sequencing used peripheral blood. These receptors came from a human donor in a cohort sampled during active COVID-19. The CDR3 runs from the conserved cysteine through the conserved F or W. The D gene is left open where the match is weak. Part of the rows lack a size; the others show once, few, many or a class for expanded clones.

NA	TRBV19	TRBJ1-5	NA	TGTGCCAGTAGTATAGATCGAACAGGGAACAATCAGCCCCAGCATTTT	CASSIDRTGNNQPQHF
NA	TRBV11-3	TRBJ2-3	TRBD2	TGTGCCAGCAGCTTAGATACTAGCGGGGGCACAGATACGCAGTATTTT	CASSLDTSGGTDTQYF
NA	TRBV7-3	TRBJ2-1	TRBD2	TGTGCCAGCAGCTTAAGGACTAGCGGGGGTGAGCAGTTCTTC	CASSLRTSGGEQFF
NA	TRBV7-6	TRBJ1-6	NA	TGTGCCAGCGGACAGCATAATTCACCCCTCCACTTT	CASGQHNSPLHF
NA	TRBV9	TRBJ2-7	NA	TGTGCCAGCAGCGCAGGGGTTAGCGACTACTACGAGCAGTACTTC	CASSAGVSDYYEQYF
NA	TRBV4-1	TRBJ2-1	TRBD1	TGCGCCAGCAGCCAGCCCGGGACAGGGGTTTACAATGAGCAGTTCTTC	CASSQPGTGVYNEQFF
NA	TRBV7-3	TRBJ2-5	NA	TGTGCCAGCAGCCGGACTCCCCAAGAGACCCAGTACTTC	CASSRTPQETQYF
NA	TRBV12-5	TRBJ1-1	NA	TGTGCTAGTGGTTTAAGAGTGAACACTGAAGCTTTCTTT	CASGLRVNTEAFF
NA	TRBV29-1	TRBJ1-2	TRBD1	TGCAGCGTTTCTCTCCGGACAGGAGCTAACTATGGCTACACCTTC	CSVSLRTGANYGYTF
NA	TRBV7-9	TRBJ1-5	NA	TGTGCCAGCAGCGCACAGTCAGGGCCCCAGCATTTT	CASSAQSGPQHF
NA	TRBV25-1	TRBJ2-1	TRBD2	TGTGCCAGCAGTCCCACTAGCGCCAGGAACAATGAGCAGTTCTTC	CASSPTSARNNEQFF
few	TRBV4-3	TRBJ1-1	TRBD1	TGCGCCAGCAGCCAAGATCGTTGGACAGGGGGCACTGAAGCTTTCTTT	CASSQDRWTGGTEAFF
NA	TRBV7-2	TRBJ1-2	NA	TGTGCCAGCAGCTTAGGGGCCCCGGGACTAAGCCCGGGAGGCTACACCTTC	CASSLGAPGLSPGGYTF
NA	TRBV5-1	TRBJ1-2	TRBD1	TGCGCCAGCAGCCCGGGGGGACAGGGGGTGAATGGCTACACCTTC	CASSPGGQGVNGYTF
NA	TRBV28	TRBJ2-3	TRBD2	TGTGCCAGCACTACCTCCGGCGGGAGGGCAGATACGCAGTATTTT	CASTTSGGRADTQYF
NA	TRBV7-2	TRBJ1-2	NA	TGTGCCAGCAGCACATGGGAGGGGGATAGCATCTATGGCTATACCTTC	CASSTWEGDSIYGYTF
NA	TRBV19	TRBJ2-2	TRBD2	TGTGCCAGTACTGTAGCGGGAGGACCTGCCGGGGAGCTGTTTTTT	CASTVAGGPAGELFF
NA	TRBV6-6	TRBJ1-2	TRBD1	TGTGCCAGCAGTTCCCATGGACAGGGGGCTGGTGGCTACACCTTC	CASSSHGQGAGGYTF
NA	TRBV4-1	TRBJ2-5	TRBD2	TGCGCCAGCAGCCAAGTGGGGGGGACTGCGGAGGAGACCCAGTACTTC	CASSQVGGTAEETQYF
NA	TRBV7-9	TRBJ1-6	NA	TGTGCCAGTTCGAGGAGTCTACCTGATTCACCCCTCCACTTT	CASSRSLPDSPLHF
NA	TRBV9	TRBJ2-3	NA	TGTGCCAGCAGCGTAGCTCACTCTACAGATACGCAGTATTTT	CASSVAHSTDTQYF
NA	TRBV3-1/TRBV3-2	TRBJ1-6	NA	TGTGCCAGCAGCGTACGACAGAGAACTAATTCACCCCTCCACTTT	CASSVRQRTNSPLHF
NA	TRBV2	TRBJ1-5	NA	TGTGCCAGCAGGAAGACAGTAGATCTCAATCAGCCCCAGCATTTT	CASRKTVDLNQPQHF
NA	TRBV2	TRBJ1-2	TRBD1	TGTGCCAGCAGTTTGGGACAGGGCGGCAACTATGGCTACACCTTC	CASSLGQGGNYGYTF
few	TRBV6-5	TRBJ2-3	TRBD1	TGTGCCAGCACCCCGGACAGGGGGCCTGCAGATACGCAGTATTTT	CASTPDRGPADTQYF
NA	TRBV28	TRBJ2-1	NA	TGTGCCACCTCGGTGGAGAATGAGCAGTTCTTC	CATSVENEQFF
NA	TRBV28	TRBJ1-5	TRBD1	TGTGCCAGCAGTTCGGGACAGGGGGGCATTAGCAATCAGCCCCAGCATTTT	CASSSGQGGISNQPQHF
few	TRBV9	TRBJ1-5	NA	TGTGCCAGCAGCGTAGGTGGGGGCCCTCAGCCCCAGCATTTT	CASSVGGGPQPQHF